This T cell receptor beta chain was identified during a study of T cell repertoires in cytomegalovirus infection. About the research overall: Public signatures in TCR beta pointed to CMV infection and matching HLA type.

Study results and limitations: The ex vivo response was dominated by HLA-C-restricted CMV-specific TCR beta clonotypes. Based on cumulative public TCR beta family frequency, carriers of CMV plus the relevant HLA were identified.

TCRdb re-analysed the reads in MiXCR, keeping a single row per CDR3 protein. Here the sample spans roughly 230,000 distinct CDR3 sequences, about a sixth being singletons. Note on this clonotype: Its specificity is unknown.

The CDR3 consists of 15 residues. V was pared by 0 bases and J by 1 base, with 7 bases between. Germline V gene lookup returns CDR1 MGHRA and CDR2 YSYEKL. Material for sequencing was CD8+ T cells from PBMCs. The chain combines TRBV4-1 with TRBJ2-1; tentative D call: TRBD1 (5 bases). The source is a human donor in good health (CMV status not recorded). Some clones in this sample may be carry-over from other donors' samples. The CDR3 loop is CASSQDRVSYNEQFF. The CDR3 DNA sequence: TGCGCCAGCAGCCAAGACAGGGTTTCCTACAATGAGCAGTTCTTC.